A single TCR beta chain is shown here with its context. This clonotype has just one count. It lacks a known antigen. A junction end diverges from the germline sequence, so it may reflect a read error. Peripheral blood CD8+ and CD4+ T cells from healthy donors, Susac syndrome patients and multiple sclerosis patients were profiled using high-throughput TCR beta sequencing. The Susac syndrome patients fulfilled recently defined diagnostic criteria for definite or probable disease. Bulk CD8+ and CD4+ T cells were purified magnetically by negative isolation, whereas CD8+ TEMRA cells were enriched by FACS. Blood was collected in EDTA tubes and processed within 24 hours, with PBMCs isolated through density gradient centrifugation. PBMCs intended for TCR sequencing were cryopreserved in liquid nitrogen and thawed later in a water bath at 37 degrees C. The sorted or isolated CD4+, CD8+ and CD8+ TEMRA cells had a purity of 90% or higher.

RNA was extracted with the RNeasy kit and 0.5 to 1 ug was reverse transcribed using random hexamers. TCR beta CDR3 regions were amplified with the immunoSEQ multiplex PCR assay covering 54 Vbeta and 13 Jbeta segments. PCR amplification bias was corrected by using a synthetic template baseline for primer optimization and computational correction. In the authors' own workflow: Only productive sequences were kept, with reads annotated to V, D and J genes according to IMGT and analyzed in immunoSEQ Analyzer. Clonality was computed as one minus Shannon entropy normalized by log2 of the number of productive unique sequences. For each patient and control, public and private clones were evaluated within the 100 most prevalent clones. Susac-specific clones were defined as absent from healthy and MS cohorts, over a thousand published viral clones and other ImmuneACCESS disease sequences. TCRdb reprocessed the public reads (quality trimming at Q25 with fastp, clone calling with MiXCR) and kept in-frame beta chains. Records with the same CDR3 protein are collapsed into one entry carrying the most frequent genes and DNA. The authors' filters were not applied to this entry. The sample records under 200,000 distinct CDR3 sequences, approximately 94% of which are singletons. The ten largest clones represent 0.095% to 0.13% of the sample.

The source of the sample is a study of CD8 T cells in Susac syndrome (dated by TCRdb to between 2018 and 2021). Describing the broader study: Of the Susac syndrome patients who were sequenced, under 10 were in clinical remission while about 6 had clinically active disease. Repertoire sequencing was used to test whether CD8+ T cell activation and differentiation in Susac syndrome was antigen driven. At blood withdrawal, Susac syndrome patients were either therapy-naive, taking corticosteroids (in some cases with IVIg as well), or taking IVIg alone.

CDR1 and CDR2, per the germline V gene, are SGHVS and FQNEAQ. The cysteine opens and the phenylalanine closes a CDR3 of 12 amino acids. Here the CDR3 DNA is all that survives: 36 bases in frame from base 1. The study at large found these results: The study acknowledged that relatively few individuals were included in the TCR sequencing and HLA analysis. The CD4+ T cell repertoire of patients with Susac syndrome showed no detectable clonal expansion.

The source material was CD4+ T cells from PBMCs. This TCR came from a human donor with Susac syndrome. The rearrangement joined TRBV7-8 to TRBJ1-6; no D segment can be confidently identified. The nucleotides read TGTGCCAGCAGCTCCAATAATCCACCCCTCCACTTT. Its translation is CASSSNNPPLHF. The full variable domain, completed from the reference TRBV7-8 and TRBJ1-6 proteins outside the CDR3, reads GAGVSQSPRYKVAKRGQDVALRCDPISGHVSLFWYQQALGQGPEFLTYFQNEAQLDKSGLPSDRFFAERPEGSVSTLKIQRTQQEDSAVYLCASSSNNPPLHFGNGTRLTVT.